The present T cell receptor beta chain was sequenced within a study of shared clonotypes between healthy human individuals. To note about this clone: Its target is not known.

Study-wide findings and caveats: Clonotype sharing among donors, it was expected, would be affected by sequencing depth. Depth was large, yet rarefaction showed that sorted-subset sequencing was incomplete. Among the subsets, naive ones generally showed larger estimated richness than memory ones.

Between the trimmed V and J ends, which lost 1 base and 6 bases, there was a span of 10 bases. Per germline, CDR1 SEHNR and CDR2 FQNEAQ (reference sequence). This CDR3 spans 13 amino acids. TCRdb's copy holds only in-frame clones and misses some; the assay was immunoSEQ multiplex PCR. This sample has around 600,000 clones; 95% to 98% occur once, and the top ten carry about 0.06%. The chain links TRBV7-9 to TRBJ2-7; no clear D. The clonotype comes from a woman in her twenties or thirties in good health. Sequenced: naive CD4+ T cells sorted from blood. Specified subset: CD45RA+ positively selected. Here the CDR3 DNA reads TGTGCCAGCAGCTTAGGGGTGGTTCTCGAGCAGTACTTC. Amino acid sequence: CASSLGVVLEQYF.